A single sample gave rise to the 5 T cell receptor beta chains below, sequenced in a study of beta chain features in type 1 diabetes. Their target antigens are unknown. Study results and caveats: TCRB CDR3s were moderately but significantly shorter in Type 1 diabetes patients in all four CD4+ subsets.

Since all of the isolated RNA was reverse transcribed, expressed TCRB transcripts were what got sequenced. The assay was immunoSEQ multiplex PCR, and TCRdb's table has in-frame clones only and misses some. Of 200,000 to 300,000 clones in the sample, roughly 11% are singletons; the top ten hold 0.017%. The sequenced material came from naive CD4+ T cells from blood. Every receptor here comes from a man aged 30 to 39 with type 1 diabetes.

The V gene is TRBV29-1, the J gene TRBJ2-5, with 11 bases fitting TRBD2. Germline CDR1 and CDR2: SQVTM and ANQGSEA. This CDR3 region has 15 residues. V lost 4 bases, J lost 5 bases, and 9 bases stayed unmatched. The CDR3: CSVGGSGGAWETQYF. The CDR3 coding sequence is TGCAGCGTTGGTGGTAGCGGGGGGGCTTGGGAGACCCAGTACTTC.

The chain combines TRBV29-1 with TRBJ1-5; D is uncertain. This CDR3 has 14 residues. The germline CDR1 and CDR2 sequences are SQVTM and ANQGSEA. Deletions cut 4 bases from V and 4 bases from J, with 14 bases between. The CDR3 spells CSVAIRGSNQPQHF. CDR3 DNA sequence: TGCAGCGTTGCTATCCGGGGAAGTAATCAGCCCCAGCATTTT. The complete variable domain, with remaining parts taken from reference TRBV29-1 and TRBJ1-5, reads SAVISQKPSRDICQRGTSLTIQCQVDSQVTMMFWYRQQPGQSLTLIATANQGSEATYESGFVIDKFPISRPNLTFSTLTVSNMSPEDSSIYLCSVAIRGSNQPQHFGDGTRLSIL.

The V and J genes are TRBV2 and TRBJ1-5; no reliable D call. The CDR3 loop spans 14 amino acids. Trimming cost V 6 bases and J 2 bases, with 11 bases left between them. Germline V gives CDR1 SNHLY, CDR2 FYNNEI. The CDR3 nucleotides are TGTGCCAGCAGGGAGGTCGAAGGCAATCAGCCCCAGCATTTT. This gives the protein CASREVEGNQPQHF.

The chain has TRBV29-1 and TRBJ2-5, with D unclear. Germline V gene data show CDR1 as SQVTM and CDR2 as ANQGSEA. The CDR3 consists of 12 residues. V was shortened by 1 base and J by 0 bases, with 3 bases between the two germline ends. CDR3 amino acids: CSVEAYQETQYF. The CDR3 bases are TGCAGCGTTGAAGCTTACCAAGAGACCCAGTACTTC.

This clone was seen only a few times. This rearrangement joins TRBV25-1 to TRBJ2-5; no definite D call. The CDR3 covers 13 residues. Germline loops: CDR1 MGHDK, CDR2 SYGVNS. V lost 3 bases and J lost 2, with 7 bases in between. The CDR3 nucleotides read TGTGCCAGCAGTGACAGTAATCAAGAGACCCAGTACTTC. It translates to CASSDSNQETQYF.